Below are 30 T cell receptor beta chains sequenced from a single sample in a study of T cells in Graves' hyperthyroidism and ophthalmopathy. RNA transcripts gave rise to amplified TCR beta CDR3 regions. The TCR CDR3 first-round RT-PCR relied on the HTBI primer set. MiXCR, applied by TCRdb to the multiplex PCR reads, yields one record per CDR3 protein. The repertoire has about 640,000 distinct CDR3 sequences, less than 25% of them found once; the top ten carry 30% to 40%. Sequenced material: blood. The source is a man aged 25 to 40 with Graves' ophthalmopathy.

V and J are TRBV4-1 and TRBJ2-1; 7 bases agree with TRBD1. With V trimmed by 1 base and J by 9 bases, 12 bases remained unmatched. This CDR3 region has 16 residues. Germline loops: CDR1 MGHRA, CDR2 YSYEKL. The CDR3 sequence is CASSQVGRGPNGEQFF. The DNA of the CDR3 is TGCGCCAGCAGCCAAGTGGGAAGGGGGCCGAATGGTGAGCAGTTCTTC.

This clonotype was recorded many times. This chain connects TRBV28 to TRBJ2-1; 7 nucleotides align to TRBD1. J was trimmed by 12 bases and V by 4 bases; bases with no gene match: 12. Germline V gene lookup returns CDR1 MDHEN and CDR2 SYDVKM. The CDR3 covers 14 residues. CDR3 protein: CASSSYQKQGTQFF. CDR3 bases: TGTGCCAGCAGTTCCTACCAAAAACAGGGGACGCAGTTCTTC.

The CDR3 sequence: CAWSEYLGRPWEQYF. The CDR3 DNA follows: TGTGCCTGGAGTGAATATCTGGGTAGGCCGTGGGAGCAGTACTTC. This chain links TRBV30 with TRBJ2-7; D gene uncertain. The CDR3 consists of 15 residues. Germline assignment: CDR1 GTSNPN and CDR2 SVGIG (reference sequence). Trimming left V 1 base short and J 7 bases short, with 20 bases between. The full variable domain, in which reference TRBV30 and TRBJ2-7 provide the parts outside the CDR3, is SQTIHQWPATLVQPVGSPLSLECTVEGTSNPNLYWYRQAAGRGLQLLFYSVGIGQISSEVPQNLSASRPQDRQFILSSKKLLLSDSGFYLCAWSEYLGRPWEQYFGPGTRLTVT.

The chain combines TRBV4-2 with TRBJ2-3; 11 positions agree with TRBD2. V trimming: 0 bases; J trimming: 6 bases; junction bases outside the gene matches: 2. The germline V gene has CDR1 LGHNA and CDR2 YNFKEQ. This CDR3 spans 15 amino acids. The CDR3 protein is CASSQDSSGRDTQYF. The CDR3 region has the DNA TGTGCCAGCAGCCAAGATTCTAGCGGGAGGGATACGCAGTATTTT.

This clonotype was seen only a few times. V is TRBV7-9 and J is TRBJ2-1; D perhaps matches TRBD2 (6 bases). The V end was cut by 1 base, the J end by 9 bases, with 13 bases between. Germline loops: CDR1 SEHNR, CDR2 FQNEAQ (reference sequence). CDR3 size: 14 residues. CDR3 in amino acids: CASSLDLARSEQFF. The DNA of the CDR3 is TGTGCCAGCAGCTTAGACCTAGCGAGGAGTGAGCAGTTCTTC.

This clonotype appeared many times. The chain uses TRBV6-5 and TRBJ2-5; no reliable D call. The ends were cut back, 2 bases at V and 5 bases at J, with 15 bases in the middle. The CDR3 consists of 15 residues. CDR1 and CDR2 (germline): MNHEY, SVGAGI. The CDR3 bases are TGTGCCAGCAGTTACGAGTCGAATTACATTGAGACCCAGTACTTC. Amino acids: CASSYESNYIETQYF.

This clonotype came up a few times. DNA of the CDR3: TGCAGTGCTCAGGGACTCCTTTACGAGCAGTACTTC. Translating gives CSAQGLLYEQYF. The gene calls are TRBV20-1 and TRBJ2-7; TRBD2 is a possible D gene (6 bases). CDR1 and CDR2 from the germline V gene are DFQATT and SNEGSKA (reference sequence). CDR3 size: 12 residues. The V end was cut by 5 bases, the J end by 4 bases, with 12 bases between.

The chain is built from TRBV7-2 and TRBJ2-1; 12 bases are a match to TRBD2. CDR3 size: 18 residues. V dropped 0 bases and J dropped 7; count of bases not matched to a gene: 10. Germline CDR1 and CDR2: SGHTA and FQGNSA. CDR3 region: CASSLARPGLAGFNEQFF. The DNA of the CDR3 is TGTGCCAGCAGCTTAGCGAGACCGGGACTAGCGGGTTTTAATGAGCAGTTCTTC.

This CDR3 is CASSLISREVSNEQFF. The CDR3 DNA reads as TGTGCCAGCAGCTTAATTAGTAGGGAAGTTTCCAATGAGCAGTTCTTC. The V call is TRBV11-2, the J call TRBJ2-1; D gene ambiguous. Germline CDR1 SGHAT, CDR2 FQNNGV. This CDR3 is 16 amino acids long. With 2 bases removed from V and 6 bases from J, the gap between germline ends came to 17 bases. Full variable domain (rest looked up from reference TRBV11-2 and TRBJ2-1): EAGVAQSPRYKIIEKRQSVAFWCNPISGHATLYWYQQILGQGPKLLIQFQNNGVVDDSQLPKDRFSAERLKGVDSTLKIQPAKLEDSAVYLCASSLISREVSNEQFFGPGTRLTVL.

The chain employs TRBV20-1 and TRBJ2-7; no reliable D call. V was clipped by 3 bases and J by 1 base, with 10 bases between them. CDR1 is DFQATT and CDR2 is SNEGSKA in the germline V gene (reference sequence). The CDR3 sequence is 13 residues long. CDR3 bases: TGCAGTGCTAGGGTTGTCTCTTCCTACGAGCAGTACTTC. Translating gives CSARVVSSYEQYF.

The chain carries TRBV4-1 and TRBJ1-2; the match to TRBD1 covers 7 bases. This CDR3 has 15 residues. Germline V gives CDR1 MGHRA, CDR2 YSYEKL. After removal of 0 bases from V and 8 bases from J, the junction contained 9 bases not matched to a gene. CDR3 amino acids: CASSQETRDSSGYTF. The CDR3 DNA reads as TGCGCCAGCAGCCAAGAAACGAGGGACAGTAGCGGCTACACCTTC.

As for this clonotype: It may be a read error: a sequence one base away is much more abundant. The rearrangement links TRBV6-1 to TRBJ2-2, with 9 bases that match TRBD1. This CDR3 is built from 15 residues. Germline CDR1 and CDR2: MNHNS and SASEGT. J lost 5 bases, V lost 3 bases, and 4 bases had no gene match. The CDR3, as DNA: TGTGCCAGCAGTGAGAGGACAGGGGAGACCGGGGAGCTGTTTTTT. Amino acid sequence: CASSERTGETGELFF.

This clonotype was observed many times. This chain links TRBV5-1 with TRBJ2-3, with 8 bases identical to TRBD1. The germline V gene encodes CDR1 SGHRS and CDR2 YFSETQ. The CDR3 runs 15 residues. V lost 3 bases, J lost 4 bases, and 7 bases stayed unmatched. CDR3 residues: CASSSTGTGADTQYF. DNA of the CDR3: TGCGCCAGCAGCTCTACCGGGACAGGTGCAGATACGCAGTATTTT.

The sample holds many counts of this clonotype. One end of the junction is discordant with germline, which a read error may explain. The chain uses TRBV7-2 and TRBJ1-5, with D uncertain. Per the germline V gene, CDR1 is SGHTA and CDR2 is FQGNSA. This CDR3 contains 13 residues. The DNA of the CDR3 is TGTGCCAGCAGTTTAGCCGGGGATCAGCCCCAGCATTTT. Translated: CASSLAGDQPQHF.

This clonotype was picked up many times. V and J are TRBV13 and TRBJ2-7; a weak D match, TRBD1 (6 bases). From germline, CDR1 is PRHDT and CDR2 FYEKMQ (reference sequence). Trimming cost V 4 bases and J 1 base, with 11 bases left between them. The CDR3 contains 14 residues. This chain's CDR3 is CASSWGHASYEQYF. The CDR3 bases are TGTGCCAGCAGCTGGGGACACGCTTCCTACGAGCAGTACTTC.

The sample holds a few counts of this clonotype. This chain joins TRBV5-1 and TRBJ2-2; D is possibly TRBD1 (6 bases). Germline CDR1 is SGHRS and CDR2 is YFSETQ. The V and J ends lost 4 bases and 1 base respectively, with 11 bases between them. This CDR3 is 15 amino acids long. In DNA form, the CDR3 reads TGCGCCAGCAGCCAACAGGGCCGGAACACCGGGGAGCTGTTTTTT. It codes for CASSQQGRNTGELFF.

The count of this clonotype is one. The V gene is TRBV6-5, the J gene TRBJ1-1; no reliable D call. In germline, CDR1 is MNHEY, CDR2 SVGAGI. This CDR3 comprises 17 residues. V was shortened by 0 bases and J by 1 base, with 15 bases between the two germline ends. This CDR3 reads CASSYSAVGIGNTEAFF. CDR3 nucleotide sequence: TGTGCCAGCAGTTACTCGGCCGTTGGTATTGGGAACACTGAAGCTTTCTTT.

This clonotype has a handful of counts. The genes are TRBV12-3 or TRBV12-4 and TRBJ1-2; D perhaps matches TRBD1 (5 bases). The ends were cut back, 6 bases at V and 10 bases at J, with 15 bases in the middle. CDR3 size: 12 residues. The CDR3: CASSSPPGPYTF. The DNA for the CDR3 is TGTGCCAGCAGCTCCCCACCAGGGCCCTACACCTTC.

The chain carries TRBV29-1 and TRBJ2-3; 10 bases are shared with TRBD2. Germline lookup yields CDR1 SQVTM and CDR2 ANQGSEA. The CDR3 is 15 amino acids. J was trimmed by 2 bases and V by 4 bases; bases with no gene match: 6. Here the CDR3 reads CSVVLAGDDTDTQYF. The CDR3 DNA sequence: TGCAGCGTTGTGCTAGCGGGAGACGACACAGATACGCAGTATTTT.

The chain has TRBV11-2 and TRBJ1-3, with 7 bases aligning to TRBD1. Germline CDR1 and CDR2: SGHAT and FQNNGV. This CDR3 region has 13 residues. V lost 5 bases to trimming and J lost 8 bases; unmatched junction nucleotides: 6. The CDR3, as DNA: TGTGCCAGCAGCCCTGGACAGGATTACACCATATATTTT. Amino acids: CASSPGQDYTIYF.

There are many counts of this clonotype. The rearrangement links TRBV20-1 to TRBJ1-1; D is possibly TRBD1 (5 bases). CDR3 length: 14 residues. Germline V lookup: CDR1 DFQATT, CDR2 SNEGSKA (reference sequence). Trimming stripped 3 bases from V and 3 bases from J, with 14 bases between. The CDR3 sequence is CSARARQLYTEAFF. Here the CDR3 DNA reads TGCAGTGCTAGGGCGAGACAGCTGTACACTGAAGCTTTCTTT.

This clonotype showed up many times. The rearrangement joins TRBV11-2 to TRBJ2-1; 7 nucleotides line up with TRBD2. V lost 0 bases, J lost 5 bases, and 16 bases stayed unmatched. The germline V gene has CDR1 SGHAT and CDR2 FQNNGV. This CDR3 comprises 19 residues. CDR3 DNA: TGTGCCAGCAGCTTAGACGAGTGGGACGGGACTACCTTAAACAATGAGCAGTTCTTC. This sequence encodes CASSLDEWDGTTLNNEQFF.

The CDR3 loop reads CASSLDPVSSYNEQFF. The CDR3 bases are TGTGCCAGCAGCTTGGATCCGGTGAGCTCCTACAATGAGCAGTTCTTC. The chain recombines TRBV5-6 with TRBJ2-1, with D unclear. From germline, CDR1 is SGHDT and CDR2 YYEEEE. V lost 0 bases, J lost 0 bases, and 10 bases lay in between. CDR3 length equals 16 residues.

This clonotype showed up many times. The rearrangement uses TRBV20-1 and TRBJ2-7; 10 positions agree with TRBD2. Germline V gene lookup returns CDR1 DFQATT and CDR2 SNEGSKA (reference sequence). The trim removed 3 bases at V and 4 bases at J, leaving 6 bases unmatched. This CDR3 is 14 amino acids long. CDR3 residues: CSASRLAGSYEQYF. CDR3 DNA sequence: TGCAGTGCTAGTAGACTAGCGGGCTCTTACGAGCAGTACTTC.

The chain joins TRBV12-3 or TRBV12-4 to TRBJ2-3; D may be TRBD2 (5 bases). The CDR3 has 13 residues. The V end was cut by 8 bases, the J end by 5 bases, with 14 bases between. The CDR3 DNA follows: TGTGCCAGCTCCCCGAGGGCGGGAGATACGCAGTATTTT. Translating it yields CASSPRAGDTQYF.

This clonotype was counted between two and nine times. This chain joins TRBV6-1 and TRBJ2-5, with D possibly TRBD1 on 6 matching bases. The ends were cut back, 6 bases at V and 4 bases at J, with 15 bases in the middle. The CDR3 loop spans 14 amino acids. Germline values: CDR1 MNHNS, CDR2 SASEGT. This CDR3 reads CASRDSQALETQYF. The DNA for the CDR3 is TGTGCCAGCAGGGACAGTCAAGCCTTAGAGACCCAGTACTTC.

V is TRBV29-1 and J is TRBJ1-1; D ambiguous. CDR1 is SQVTM, CDR2 ANQGSEA, per germline. Trimming pared 4 bases from V and 12 bases from J, leaving 15 bases between. The CDR3 is made up of 11 amino acids. DNA for the CDR3: TGCAGCGTTGGGGATGATTACAAAACTTTCTTT. Protein sequence: CSVGDDYKTFF.

This clonotype was recorded a few times. The rearrangement links TRBV18 to TRBJ2-3; D assignment may be TRBD1 or TRBD2 (5 bases each). The germline CDR1 and CDR2 sequences are KGHSH and LQKENI. The CDR3 runs 15 residues. Deletions cut 3 bases from V and 2 bases from J, with 12 bases between. CDR3 DNA: TGTGCCAGCTCACCCAGGGAGAAGGTCACAGATACGCAGTATTTT. Translated, it gives CASSPREKVTDTQYF.

This clonotype has only a few counts. The J gene is TRBJ2-7, the V gene TRBV5-1, with 9 bases identical to TRBD2. Per the germline V gene, CDR1 is SGHRS and CDR2 is YFSETQ. With V trimmed by 0 bases and J by 0 bases, 4 bases remained unmatched. The CDR3 has 16 amino acids. CDR3 coding DNA: TGCGCCAGCAGCTTGGGGGTTAGCGGGAGCTCCTACGAGCAGTACTTC. Protein product: CASSLGVSGSSYEQYF.

The V gene is TRBV27, the J gene TRBJ1-2; D might be TRBD1 (6 bases). V was pared by 5 bases and J by 8 bases, with 15 bases between. This CDR3 has 13 amino acids. CDR1 is MNHEY and CDR2 is SMNVEV in the germline V gene (reference sequence). Here the CDR3 reads CASSGTGARGYTF. As DNA, the CDR3 is TGTGCCAGCAGTGGGACGGGGGCGAGAGGCTACACCTTC.